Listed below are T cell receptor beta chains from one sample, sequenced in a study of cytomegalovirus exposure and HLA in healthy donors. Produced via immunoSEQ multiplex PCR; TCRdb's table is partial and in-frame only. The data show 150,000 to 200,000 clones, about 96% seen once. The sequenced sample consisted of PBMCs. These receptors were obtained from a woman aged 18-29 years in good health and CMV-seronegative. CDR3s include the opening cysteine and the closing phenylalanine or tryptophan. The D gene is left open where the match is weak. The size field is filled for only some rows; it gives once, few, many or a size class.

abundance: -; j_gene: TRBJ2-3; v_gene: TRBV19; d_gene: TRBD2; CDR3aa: CASSMLAGGSTDTQYF; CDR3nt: TGTGCCAGTAGTATGTTGGCGGGGGGTAGCACAGATACGCAGTATTTT
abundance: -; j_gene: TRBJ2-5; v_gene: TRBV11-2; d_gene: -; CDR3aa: CASSSSDRTQYF; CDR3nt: TGTGCCAGCAGCTCCTCCGACAGAACCCAGTACTTC
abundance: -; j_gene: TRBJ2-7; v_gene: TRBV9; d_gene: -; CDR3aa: CASSVAAGKEEQYF; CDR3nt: TGTGCCAGCAGCGTAGCGGCGGGAAAGGAGGAGCAGTACTTC
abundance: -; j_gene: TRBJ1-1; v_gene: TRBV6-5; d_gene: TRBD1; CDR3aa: CASRKGTVNTEAFF; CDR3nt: TGTGCCAGCAGAAAAGGGACAGTGAACACTGAAGCTTTCTTT
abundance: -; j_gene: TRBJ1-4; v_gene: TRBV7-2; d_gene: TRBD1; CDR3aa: CASSFQQGAKEKLFF; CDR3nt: TGTGCCAGCAGCTTTCAACAGGGGGCAAAGGAAAAACTGTTTTTT
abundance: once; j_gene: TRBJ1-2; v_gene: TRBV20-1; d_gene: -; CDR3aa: CSARSGSGYTF; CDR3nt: TGCAGTGCTAGATCGGGGTCTGGCTACACCTTC
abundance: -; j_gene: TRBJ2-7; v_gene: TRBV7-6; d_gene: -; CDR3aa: CASSLDAGRVGEQYF; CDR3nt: TGTGCCAGCAGCTTAGATGCTGGCAGGGTAGGCGAGCAGTACTTC
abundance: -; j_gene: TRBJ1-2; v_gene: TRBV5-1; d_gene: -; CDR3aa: CASSLYGETDGYTF; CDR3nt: TGCGCCAGCAGCTTGTATGGAGAGACGGATGGCTACACCTTC
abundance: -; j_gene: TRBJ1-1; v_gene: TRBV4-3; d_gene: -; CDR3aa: CASSQDRNTEAFF; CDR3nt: TGCGCCAGCAGCCAGGACAGGAACACTGAAGCTTTCTTT
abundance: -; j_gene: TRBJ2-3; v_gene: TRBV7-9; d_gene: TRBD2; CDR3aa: CASSYGTSSTDTQYF; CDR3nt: TGTGCCAGCAGCTACGGGACTAGTTCTACAGATACGCAGTATTTT
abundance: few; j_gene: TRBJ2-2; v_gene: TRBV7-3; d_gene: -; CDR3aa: CASSINTGELFF; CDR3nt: TGTGCCAGCAGCATAAACACCGGGGAGCTGTTTTTT
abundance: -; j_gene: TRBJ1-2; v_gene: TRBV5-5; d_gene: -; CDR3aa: CASSKQNGYTF; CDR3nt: TGTGCCAGCAGTAAACAAAATGGCTACACCTTC
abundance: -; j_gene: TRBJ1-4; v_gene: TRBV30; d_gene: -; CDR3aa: CAWGYPQGINEKLFF; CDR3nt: TGTGCCTGGGGCTACCCACAGGGTATTAATGAAAAACTGTTTTTT
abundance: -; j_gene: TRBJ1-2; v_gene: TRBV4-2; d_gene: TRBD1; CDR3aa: CASSQEVPVPGQGYTF; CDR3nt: TGTGCCAGCAGCCAAGAAGTACCGGTTCCGGGACAGGGCTACACCTTC
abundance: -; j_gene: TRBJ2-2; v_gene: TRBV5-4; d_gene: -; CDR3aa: CASKSWSLRTNRDTGELFF; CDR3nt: TGTGCCAGCAAATCCTGGAGCCTAAGGACTAATCGAGACACCGGGGAGCTGTTTTTT
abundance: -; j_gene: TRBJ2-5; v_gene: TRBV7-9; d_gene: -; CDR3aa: CASSSPGLSRGVETQYF; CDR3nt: TGTGCCAGCAGCTCACCCGGGTTATCCCGGGGTGTAGAGACCCAGTACTTC